This is a list of T cell receptor beta chains from one sample in a study of control samples from healthy donors and cancer patients. Clones were sequenced by immunoSEQ multiplex PCR, and TCRdb holds only the in-frame ones, with some missing. This table has roughly 200,000 clones, roughly nine tenths appearing once. Sequenced sample: blood. These receptors came from a man between 25 and 39 years old in good health. Both conserved end residues are part of each CDR3.

J gene: TRBJ1-3
V gene: TRBV30
CDR3 protein: CAWRSTGGSGTIYF

J gene: TRBJ2-6
V gene: TRBV6-5
CDR3 protein: CASSYSNSGANVLTF

J gene: TRBJ1-5
V gene: TRBV6-6
CDR3 protein: CASSYGADNQPQHF

J gene: TRBJ2-3
V gene: TRBV29-1
CDR3 protein: CSVEAVTDTQYF

J gene: TRBJ2-7
V gene: TRBV5-1
CDR3 protein: CASSLVIQGSSYEQYF

J gene: TRBJ1-2
V gene: TRBV29-1
CDR3 protein: CSVEGQGPFAGYTF

J gene: TRBJ2-7
V gene: TRBV6-2/TRBV6-3
CDR3 protein: CASSSESRSGGF

J gene: TRBJ1-5
V gene: TRBV6-5
CDR3 protein: CASSNRGSGNQPQHF

J gene: TRBJ2-2
V gene: TRBV19
CDR3 protein: CASTAIWATANTGELFF

J gene: TRBJ2-1
V gene: TRBV7-3
CDR3 protein: CASSLTATLGRNEQFF

J gene: TRBJ1-1
V gene: TRBV6-1
CDR3 protein: CASSELREGRIF

J gene: TRBJ2-2
V gene: TRBV9
CDR3 protein: CASSRRRDKGTGELFF

J gene: TRBJ1-5
V gene: TRBV28
CDR3 protein: CASSRRGTANQPQHF

J gene: TRBJ2-3
V gene: TRBV6-2/TRBV6-3
CDR3 protein: CASSYASGGVRDTQYF

J gene: TRBJ2-7
V gene: TRBV6-5
CDR3 protein: CASSIAGPRQNYF

J gene: TRBJ2-3
V gene: TRBV5-1
CDR3 protein: CASSKGLAGGTTDTQYF

J gene: TRBJ1-4
V gene: TRBV29-1
CDR3 protein: CSVNLGNEKLFF

J gene: TRBJ1-4
V gene: TRBV19
CDR3 protein: CASSRTGGATNEKLFF

J gene: TRBJ2-3
V gene: TRBV2
CDR3 protein: CASSVQGQGATDTQYF

J gene: TRBJ1-1
V gene: TRBV7-7
CDR3 protein: CASSLDRSGQETEAFF

J gene: TRBJ2-2
V gene: TRBV6-5
CDR3 protein: CASRIGGTGELFF

J gene: TRBJ2-7
V gene: TRBV5-6
CDR3 protein: CASRAGVGYEQYF

J gene: TRBJ1-1
V gene: TRBV10-1
CDR3 protein: CASSLRQGMNTEAFF

J gene: TRBJ1-1
V gene: TRBV7-9
CDR3 protein: CASSLATGTEAFF

J gene: TRBJ1-3
V gene: TRBV7-9
CDR3 protein: CASRRGLSGNTIYF

J gene: TRBJ2-7
V gene: TRBV14
CDR3 protein: CASSQEGQFLYEQYF

J gene: TRBJ1-2
V gene: TRBV5-1
CDR3 protein: CASSGRDGGNYGYTF

J gene: TRBJ1-6
V gene: TRBV6-5
CDR3 protein: CASRDRGRSPLHF

J gene: TRBJ2-7
V gene: TRBV30
CDR3 protein: CAWRSPGGLEQYF

J gene: TRBJ1-3
V gene: TRBV5-1
CDR3 protein: CASSLDPGSSGNTIYF

J gene: TRBJ1-2
V gene: TRBV6-5
CDR3 protein: CASSRDREIYGYTF

J gene: TRBJ1-1
V gene: TRBV3-1/TRBV3-2
CDR3 protein: CASSQNRGRTEAFF

J gene: TRBJ2-7
V gene: TRBV7-9
CDR3 protein: CASSRLGQGADEQYF

J gene: TRBJ2-5
V gene: TRBV28
CDR3 protein: CASSLWETRQGAVRTETQYF

J gene: TRBJ2-2
V gene: TRBV7-3
CDR3 protein: CASSLNFLKNTGELFF

J gene: TRBJ2-7
V gene: TRBV6-5
CDR3 protein: CASSYSDSSYEQYF

J gene: TRBJ1-1
V gene: TRBV12-3/TRBV12-4
CDR3 protein: CASTSWNTEAFF

J gene: TRBJ1-5
V gene: TRBV2
CDR3 protein: CASSEAWTGEKHF

J gene: TRBJ2-3
V gene: TRBV10-1
CDR3 protein: CASSGGDSTDTQYF

J gene: TRBJ1-1
V gene: TRBV10-3
CDR3 protein: CAIRTGLSTEAFF

J gene: TRBJ1-3
V gene: TRBV19
CDR3 protein: CATADRTGNTIYF

J gene: TRBJ1-1
V gene: TRBV11-2
CDR3 protein: CASSSLAGDGAFF

J gene: TRBJ1-5
V gene: TRBV7-9
CDR3 protein: CASSLGQGNQPQHF

J gene: TRBJ1-6
V gene: TRBV5-1
CDR3 protein: CASSSPTGETLHF

J gene: TRBJ1-1
V gene: TRBV2
CDR3 protein: CASRKGGRNTEAFF

J gene: TRBJ1-2
V gene: TRBV5-6
CDR3 protein: CASRDDRASNYGYTF